This T cell receptor beta chain was sequenced during a study of technical replicates of blood from a few donors. The method was immunoSEQ multiplex PCR; TCRdb's version includes in-frame clones alone and lacks a portion of them. The table records more than 65,000 clones, 93% of them present only once. This clone was observed once. The CDR3 is 14 amino acids. Trimming pared 2 bases from V and 2 bases from J, leaving 12 bases between. Germline V gene lookup returns CDR1 SQVTM and CDR2 ANQGSEA. This chain uses TRBV29-1 with TRBJ1-1; D possibly corresponds to TRBD1 (5 bases). Sequenced sample: T cells isolated from PBMCs. The origin of this receptor is a human donor in good health. Here the CDR3 DNA reads TGCAGCGTTGAAACTTTTAGGGGAAACACTGAAGCTTTCTTT. Translated, it gives CSVETFRGNTEAFF.